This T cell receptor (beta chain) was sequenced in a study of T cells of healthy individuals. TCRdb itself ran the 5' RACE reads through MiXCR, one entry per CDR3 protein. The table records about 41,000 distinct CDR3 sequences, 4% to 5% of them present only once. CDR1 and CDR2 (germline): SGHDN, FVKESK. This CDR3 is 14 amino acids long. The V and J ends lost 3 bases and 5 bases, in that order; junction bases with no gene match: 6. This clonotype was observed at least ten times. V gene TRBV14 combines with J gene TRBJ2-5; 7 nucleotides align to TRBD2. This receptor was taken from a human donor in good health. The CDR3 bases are TGTGCCAGCAGCCAGACAGCGGGACGGGAGACCCAGTACTTC. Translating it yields CASSQTAGRETQYF. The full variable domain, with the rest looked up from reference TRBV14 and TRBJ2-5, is EAGVTQFPSHSVIEKGQTVTLRCDPISGHDNLYWYRRVMGKEIKFLLHFVKESKQDESGMPNNRFLAERTGGTYSTLKVQPAELEDSGVYFCASSQTAGRETQYFGPGTRLLVL.